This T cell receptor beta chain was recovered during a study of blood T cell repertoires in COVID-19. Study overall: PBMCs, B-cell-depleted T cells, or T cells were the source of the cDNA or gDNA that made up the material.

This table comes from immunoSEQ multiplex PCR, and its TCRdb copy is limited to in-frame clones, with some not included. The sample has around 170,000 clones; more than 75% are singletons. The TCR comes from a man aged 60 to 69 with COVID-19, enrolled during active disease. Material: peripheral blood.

DNA for the CDR3: TGTGCCAGCAGTGAAGAGACAGGGGGGGAGAACGAGCAGTACTTC. Translating gives CASSEETGGENEQYF. The J gene is TRBJ2-7, the V gene TRBV2, with 9 bases that match TRBD1. This CDR3 has 15 amino acids. Trimming took 1 base from V and 5 from J; bases not matched to a gene: 6. The germline V gene has CDR1 SNHLY and CDR2 FYNNEI.